Sequencing of this T cell receptor (beta chain) was carried out in a study of blood T cell repertoires in COVID-19. The repertoire was sequenced with immunoSEQ multiplex PCR; TCRdb's copy has only in-frame clones and lacks some. The table shows under 400,000 clones, with roughly 89% occurring only once. This receptor was taken from a man aged 18 to 29 with active or convalescent COVID-19. Sequenced sample: peripheral blood.

The CDR3 DNA is TGCGCCAGCAGCTTGGCGGTCTCAGGGAACACTGAAGCTTTCTTT. It codes for CASSLAVSGNTEAFF. The chain has TRBV5-1 and TRBJ1-1; D unresolved. V gave up 0 bases and J gave up 1 base, with 10 bases separating them. Looked up from germline, CDR1 is SGHRS and CDR2 is YFSETQ. The CDR3 covers 15 residues.